The T cell receptor (beta chain) under discussion was sequenced for a study of blood T cells in healthy people across ages. Background on the study: With template switching, about one barcoded beta molecule was captured per two T cells. Whole-study findings and limits: Age brought a roughly linear fall in TCR beta diversity measured per million T cells.

PCR was performed a second time for about 6 to 12 cycles using a sample-barcoded 5' primer and a J-beta primer mix. Each CDR3 protein gets one entry after TCRdb re-called the 5' RACE reads with MiXCR. This table holds roughly 1,000,000 distinct CDR3 sequences, roughly a quarter found once. The V and J ends lost 3 bases and 9 bases, in that order; junction bases with no gene match: 8. The CDR3 is 13 amino acids. Looked up from germline, CDR1 is SGHDT and CDR2 is YYEEEE. A word on this clonotype: Its target is unknown.

Samples each yielded at least 6 micrograms of total RNA. These data were likewise used in another study, on T cells of mothers and their children.

Sequencing used blood. This clonotype originated in a girl aged 2 to 10 in good health. The rearrangement joins TRBV5-6 to TRBJ2-5, with 7 bases matching TRBD2. This CDR3 reads CASSWDGGSAQYF. As DNA, the CDR3 is TGTGCCAGCAGCTGGGACGGGGGGTCGGCCCAGTACTTC.